These T cell receptor beta chains were read from a single sample in a study of blood T cells in healthy people across ages. TCRdb ran MiXCR on the 5' RACE reads and lists one entry per CDR3 protein. Counted here are 600,000 to 650,000 distinct CDR3 sequences, approximately 59% occurring once; the ten biggest clones make up approximately 40%. Input material: blood. Receptors were obtained from a man aged 55-75 years in good health. Each CDR3 is given with its conserved first and last residue. D genes are given only for firm matches. Clone size is given for some rows only: seen once, a few or many times, or a class if the clone is expanded.

clone_size j_call cdr3_length v_call d_call cdr3_nt cdr3_aa
NA TRBJ1-1 14 TRBV5-1 NA TGCGCCAGCACCCTTACGACAGGGAACACTGAAGCTTTCTTT CASTLTTGNTEAFF
NA TRBJ2-6 18 TRBV9 TRBD1 TGTGCCAGCAGCGACAGGGGCAGGGCAAGCTCTGGGGCCAACGTCCTGACTTTC CASSDRGRASSGANVLTF
NA TRBJ1-2 16 TRBV9 NA TGTGCCAGCAGCGTAGCTACTCGGGGACAAGCGACTGGCTACACCTTC CASSVATRGQATGYTF
NA TRBJ2-3 16 TRBV5-8 NA TGTGCCAGCAGCTTGGCGTCAGGGGCCCGCACAGATACGCAGTATTTT CASSLASGARTDTQYF
many TRBJ2-3 16 TRBV2 NA TGTGCCAGCAGTGAGGCTCCTTCCACGAGCACAGATACGCAGTATTTT CASSEAPSTSTDTQYF
few TRBJ2-1 14 TRBV2 NA TGTGCCAGCAGTTGGACGGCCTCCTACAATGAGCAGTTCTTC CASSWTASYNEQFF
NA TRBJ2-7 14 TRBV6-5 NA TGTACCAGCAGTTACTCTTCGAAAGGGTACGAGCAGTACTTC CTSSYSSKGYEQYF
NA TRBJ1-2 16 TRBV12-3/TRBV12-4 NA TGTGCCAGCACCCGGGGCAGGGGCCCACTAGGCTATGGCTACACCTTC CASTRGRGPLGYGYTF
NA TRBJ2-1 18 TRBV5-1 TRBD2 TGCGCCAGCAGCCCCAATGGTCGACTAGCGGGGGGCAGGGATGAGCAGTTCTTC CASSPNGRLAGGRDEQFF
NA TRBJ2-3 16 TRBV10-3 NA TGTGCCATCAGTGTTTCAGGCACCACAAGCACAGATACGCAGTATTTT CAISVSGTTSTDTQYF
NA TRBJ2-1 14 TRBV11-3 TRBD2 TGTGCCAGCAGTTGGGGACTAGCGGGGTCGGAGCAGTTCTTC CASSWGLAGSEQFF
NA TRBJ2-3 15 TRBV25-1 NA TGTGCCAGCAGTGATAAGGCACTCGGCACAGATACGCAGTATTTT CASSDKALGTDTQYF
NA TRBJ2-2 16 TRBV24-1 NA TGTGCCACCAGTGATTTGGGCAGGGGGGACACCGGGGAGCTGTTTTTT CATSDLGRGDTGELFF
NA TRBJ2-5 16 TRBV28 TRBD2 TGTGCCAGCACCATCGGACTAGCGGGGGTCGGAGAGACCCAGTACTTC CASTIGLAGVGETQYF
NA TRBJ2-4 17 TRBV3-1 TRBD1 TGTGCCAGCAGCGCGGGACAGGGGATCTTGGCCAAAAACATTCAGTACTTC CASSAGQGILAKNIQYF
NA TRBJ1-1 14 TRBV7-8 NA TGTGCCAGCAGCTTAGTGTGGGGAAACACTGAAGCTTTCTTT CASSLVWGNTEAFF
NA TRBJ2-2 18 TRBV15 TRBD2 TGTGCCACCAGCAGAGAGGCTAGCGGGGGGAGAAACACCGGGGAGCTGTTTTTT CATSREASGGRNTGELFF